This T cell receptor beta chain is drawn from a study of blood T cell repertoires in COVID-19. Original data processing: Amplification with reference gene primers provided the estimates of nucleated cell counts. Assay: immunoSEQ multiplex PCR; the TCRdb copy retains only in-frame clones and omits some. V, J and clone size are those of that table, while D and trimming were read from the DNA. The repertoire holds about 170,000 clones, with about 85% as singletons. CDR1 is SNHLY, CDR2 FYNNEI, per germline. There are 12 residues in the CDR3. With 6 bases clipped from V and 6 bases from J, the junction kept 2 bases outside the gene matches.

The source is a woman aged 80 or over in a cohort sampled during active or convalescent COVID-19. The V and J genes are TRBV2 and TRBJ1-2; 9 nucleotides line up with TRBD1. The material sequenced was peripheral blood. The CDR3, as DNA: TGTGCCAGCAGAACAGGGGGCCATGGCTACACCTTC. Its translation is CASRTGGHGYTF.